The 26 T cell receptor beta chains below all came from one sample that was sequenced in a study of identical twins. Via MiXCR, TCRdb re-called the 5' RACE reads, giving one row per CDR3 protein. The sample includes about 660,000 distinct CDR3 sequences, around 8.6% of them seen just once. This sample also belongs to another study, concerning yellow fever vaccine responses in identical twins.

The sequenced sample was PBMCs. These receptors all stem from a woman aged 18-29 years in good health.

This clonotype has more than one count but fewer than ten. The chain couples TRBV24-1 to TRBJ2-1; D is possibly TRBD1 (6 bases). The CDR3 runs 15 residues. Trimming shortened V by 9 bases and J by 1 base, and 15 bases separated the two germline ends. Germline CDR1 and CDR2: KGHDR and SFDVKD. The CDR3 reads CATQGGIGSYNEQFF. The CDR3 DNA is TGTGCCACCCAAGGGGGTATCGGATCCTACAATGAGCAGTTCTTC.

This clonotype was recorded a few times. CDR3 in DNA: TGTGCCAGCAGTAACAGGGGAGGGGACACTGAAGCTTTCTTT. Protein: CASSNRGGDTEAFF. V gene TRBV12-3 or TRBV12-4 combines with J gene TRBJ1-1; 7 bases are shared with TRBD1. The ends lost 5 bases at V and 3 bases at J; junction bases unmatched: 6. The CDR3 is 14 residues long.

This clonotype occurred many times. V is TRBV7-9 and J is TRBJ1-1; D possibly corresponds to TRBD1 (5 bases). The CDR3 has 12 residues. V was clipped by 4 bases and J by 6 bases, with 9 bases between them. CDR1 is SEHNR, CDR2 FQNEAQ, per germline (reference sequence). The CDR3 sequence: CASSSPGSEAFF. The CDR3 DNA follows: TGTGCCAGCAGCTCACCAGGGTCTGAAGCTTTCTTT.

The gene calls are TRBV20-1 and TRBJ1-2; possible D gene TRBD1, 6 bases. The CDR3 spans 12 residues. Germline V lookup: CDR1 DFQATT, CDR2 SNEGSKA (reference sequence). Deletions cut 0 bases from V and 8 bases from J, with 10 bases between. In DNA, the CDR3 is TGCAGTGCTAGAGATCAAGGGGGGGGCTACACCTTC. Its translation is CSARDQGGGYTF.

This clonotype was seen more than once but under ten times. The rearrangement links TRBV3-1 to TRBJ2-1; 7 bases map to TRBD2. This CDR3 is built from 14 residues. CDR1 is LGHDT, CDR2 YNNKEL, per germline (reference sequence). Unmatched junction bases numbered 9, after V lost 4 bases and J lost 9 bases. The CDR3 DNA reads as TGTGCCAGCAGCCGGGGCGGGAGCTTTGGTGAGCAGTTCTTC. Amino acid sequence: CASSRGGSFGEQFF.

This clonotype came up many times. The V gene is TRBV24-1, the J gene TRBJ2-1, with D perhaps matching TRBD2 (5 bases). This CDR3 is 11 amino acids long. The V end was cut by 10 bases, the J end by 11 bases, with 14 bases between. CDR1 and CDR2 (germline): KGHDR, SFDVKD. CDR3 loop: CATMTKGQQFF. Here the CDR3 DNA reads TGTGCCACTATGACTAAGGGTCAGCAGTTCTTC.

The chain is built from TRBV18 and TRBJ2-7; D may match TRBD1 or TRBD2 (7 bases each). This CDR3 has 18 residues. V was cut by 5 bases and J by 3 bases, with 26 bases left in between. CDR1 KGHSH and CDR2 LQKENI come from the germline V gene. CDR3 in DNA: TGTGCCAGCTCAAGGGACGTCTGGGGGAGGGGGCAGCACTACGAGCAGTACTTC. Translating it yields CASSRDVWGRGQHYEQYF.

In its sample, this clonotype was seen many times. The chain carries TRBV27 and TRBJ2-1; weak D call: TRBD2 (5 bases). V dropped 7 bases and J dropped 9 bases, with 22 bases sitting between them. The germline CDR1 and CDR2 sequences are MNHEY and SMNVEV (reference sequence). The length of the CDR3 is 15 residues. As DNA, the CDR3 is TGTGCCAGCACCTTTGGACCGGACCGAGAGGGTGAGCAGTTCTTC. Amino acid sequence: CASTFGPDREGEQFF.

The chain is built from TRBV4-2 and TRBJ2-7; D perhaps matches TRBD1 (6 bases). Germline V CDR1 and CDR2: LGHNA, YNFKEQ. This CDR3 is 16 amino acids long. V lost 3 bases to trimming and J lost 0 bases, with 15 bases between them. The CDR3 DNA sequence: TGTGCCAGCAGCCAGTGGGCAGGGGATGGCTCCTACGAGCAGTACTTC. This codes for CASSQWAGDGSYEQYF.

The V gene is TRBV15, the J gene TRBJ2-5, with D hard to call. The CDR3 length is 13 residues. Germline CDR1 LNHNV, CDR2 YYDKDF (reference sequence). Trimming pared 2 bases from V and 5 bases from J, leaving 9 bases between. CDR3 nucleotide sequence: TGTGCCACCAGCAGATACCAAGGGGAGACCCAGTACTTC. Translation: CATSRYQGETQYF.

The chain carries TRBV7-2 and TRBJ2-1, with D hard to call. The CDR3 covers 15 residues. The V and J ends lost 7 bases and 4 bases respectively, with 17 bases between them. Per germline, CDR1 SGHTA and CDR2 FQGNSA. CDR3 in DNA: TGTGCCAGCAAGTTGGGAATCGGGCTATACAATGAGCAGTTCTTC. Translated: CASKLGIGLYNEQFF. The full variable domain, its missing parts supplied by reference TRBV7-2 and TRBJ2-1, is GAGVSQSPSNKVTEKGKDVELRCDPISGHTALYWYRQSLGQGLEFLIYFQGNSAPDKSGLPSDRFSAERTGGSVSTLTIQRTQQEDSAVYLCASKLGIGLYNEQFFGPGTRLTVL.

V and J are TRBV14 and TRBJ2-3; D is possibly TRBD2 (5 bases). The V gene's germline CDR1 is SGHDN and CDR2 FVKESK. V was clipped by 0 bases and J by 3 bases, with 16 bases between them. The CDR3 is 17 residues long. CDR3 in amino acids: CASSQDLARALTDTQYF. CDR3 DNA sequence: TGTGCCAGCAGCCAAGATCTTGCGAGGGCTCTTACAGATACGCAGTATTTT. Based on the CDR3 plus reference TRBV14 and TRBJ2-3, the full variable domain is EAGVTQFPSHSVIEKGQTVTLRCDPISGHDNLYWYRRVMGKEIKFLLHFVKESKQDESGMPNNRFLAERTGGTYSTLKVQPAELEDSGVYFCASSQDLARALTDTQYFGPGTRLTVL.

This clonotype showed up many times. The chain is built from TRBV24-1 and TRBJ2-1; D may be TRBD1 (5 bases). Germline-derived CDR1 and CDR2 are KGHDR and SFDVKD. Trimming took off 9 bases at V and 3 bases at J, with 11 bases between the two ends. This CDR3 contains 13 residues. The CDR3 reads CATGHRNYNEQFF. The DNA of the CDR3 is TGTGCCACCGGACACCGGAACTACAATGAGCAGTTCTTC.

This clonotype was seen at least ten times. The chain recombines TRBV4-2 with TRBJ2-1, with 7 bases lining up with TRBD1. Germline CDR1 and CDR2: LGHNA and YNFKEQ. The length of the CDR3 is 12 residues. Trimming at V came to 3 bases and at J to 9 bases, leaving 2 bases not matched to a gene. This CDR3 is CASSQGQFEQFF. CDR3 DNA: TGTGCCAGCAGCCAGGGACAGTTTGAGCAGTTCTTC.

This clonotype has ten or more counts. The chain couples TRBV4-3 to TRBJ2-1; 7 nucleotides align to TRBD2. Germline CDR1 and CDR2: LGHNA and YSLEER. This CDR3 region has 15 residues. V dropped 1 base and J dropped 3; count of bases not matched to a gene: 3. The CDR3 DNA reads TGCGCCAGCAGCCAAGGGAGCGGGATCTACAATGAGCAGTTCTTC. Translation: CASSQGSGIYNEQFF.

The chain combines TRBV6-2 or TRBV6-3 with TRBJ2-1; possibly TRBD1 for D (6 bases). Looked up from germline, CDR1 is MNHEY and CDR2 is SVGEGT. V was pared by 0 bases and J by 3 bases, with 15 bases between. CDR3 size: 17 residues. The CDR3, as DNA: TGTGCCAGCAGTTACTCGACGAGGACAGACTACTACAATGAGCAGTTCTTC. It is translated as CASSYSTRTDYYNEQFF.

The chain combines TRBV20-1 with TRBJ2-1; tentative D call: TRBD2 (6 bases). This CDR3 has 15 amino acids. CDR1 and CDR2 (germline): DFQATT, SNEGSKA (reference sequence). V lost 1 base, J lost 1 base, and 11 bases lay in between. CDR3 residues: CSARGKAGSYNEQFF. The CDR3 bases are TGCAGTGCTAGAGGCAAGGCGGGATCCTACAATGAGCAGTTCTTC.

The sample holds many counts of this clonotype. The J gene is TRBJ1-2, the V gene TRBV7-9; D unresolved. This CDR3 comprises 13 residues. CDR1 and CDR2 from the germline V gene are SEHNR and FQNEAQ (reference sequence). V was trimmed by 0 bases and J by 1 base, leaving 3 bases between them. Here the CDR3 reads CASSLADNYGYTF. Here the CDR3 DNA reads TGTGCCAGCAGCTTAGCAGATAACTATGGCTACACCTTC.

The sample holds many counts of this clonotype. This chain links TRBV5-6 with TRBJ2-1; D is ambiguous. The CDR3 sequence is 14 residues long. Germline CDR1 and CDR2: SGHDT and YYEEEE. The V gene lost 0 bases and the J gene lost 12 bases, with 16 bases spanning the gap. CDR3 amino acids: CASSLDVAGGRQFF. CDR3 nucleotide sequence: TGTGCCAGCAGCTTGGATGTGGCTGGCGGAAGGCAGTTCTTC.

The chain joins TRBV4-1 to TRBJ2-7, with 11 bases aligning to TRBD2. Germline values: CDR1 MGHRA, CDR2 YSYEKL. The V gene end was trimmed by 6 bases and the J gene end by 0 bases; junction bases not matched to a gene: 16. The CDR3 runs 19 residues. The CDR3 spells CASSPIRLAGGKSSYEQYF. Here the CDR3 DNA reads TGCGCCAGCAGTCCCATACGGCTAGCGGGAGGAAAAAGCTCCTACGAGCAGTACTTC.

Many counts were recorded for this clonotype. The chain employs TRBV24-1 and TRBJ1-1; perhaps TRBD1 as D (5 bases). The CDR3 contains 14 residues. The germline V and J ends were trimmed by 5 bases and 5 bases, with 14 bases remaining between them. Germline V gene data show CDR1 as KGHDR and CDR2 as SFDVKD. The CDR3 region is CATSGSRGSTEAFF. CDR3 nucleotide sequence: TGTGCCACCAGTGGAAGTAGGGGCTCAACTGAAGCTTTCTTT.

In its sample, this clonotype was seen a few times. The rearrangement joins TRBV6-1 to TRBJ2-7; TRBD1 agrees at 11 bases. The CDR3 loop spans 15 amino acids. CDR1 and CDR2 from the germline V gene are MNHNS and SASEGT. V was pared by 6 bases and J by 2 bases, with 6 bases of the junction left unmatched. The CDR3 protein is CASSPGQGAPYEQYF. Here the CDR3 DNA reads TGTGCCAGCAGCCCCGGACAGGGGGCACCCTACGAGCAGTACTTC.

This clonotype occurred a few times. V gene TRBV29-1 combines with J gene TRBJ2-7; D unresolved. In germline, CDR1 is SQVTM, CDR2 ANQGSEA. The V end was cut by 4 bases, the J end by 0 bases, with 10 bases between. This CDR3 region has 13 residues. The CDR3 nucleotides read TGCAGCGTTGTCCCACGGTACTCCTACGAGCAGTACTTC. This translates into CSVVPRYSYEQYF.

The V gene is TRBV20-1, the J gene TRBJ2-1, with 10 bases aligning to TRBD2. Unmatched junction bases numbered 11, after V lost 7 bases and J lost 8 bases. Per the germline V gene, CDR1 is DFQATT and CDR2 is SNEGSKA (reference sequence). The CDR3 has 14 amino acids. The CDR3: CSVEGLAGVYEQFF. The CDR3 coding sequence is TGCAGTGTCGAGGGGCTAGCGGGAGTCTATGAGCAGTTCTTC.

The chain couples TRBV5-1 to TRBJ2-1, with unresolved D. The CDR3 covers 16 residues. Germline V lookup: CDR1 SGHRS, CDR2 YFSETQ. The ends were cut back, 0 bases at V and 7 bases at J, with 17 bases in the middle. The CDR3 protein is CASSLGEYVKRNEQFF. DNA of the CDR3: TGCGCCAGCAGCTTGGGAGAGTATGTTAAAAGGAATGAGCAGTTCTTC.

This clonotype was detected a few times. The chain is built from TRBV6-4 and TRBJ1-1; the D gene is possibly TRBD1 (5 bases). This CDR3 region has 14 residues. Germline lookup yields CDR1 MRHNA and CDR2 SNTAGT. V dropped 6 bases and J dropped 4 bases, with 15 bases sitting between them. The CDR3 DNA is TGTGCCAGCAGGAAGGGCTCCGGGGCCACTGAAGCTTTCTTT. Translated: CASRKGSGATEAFF.